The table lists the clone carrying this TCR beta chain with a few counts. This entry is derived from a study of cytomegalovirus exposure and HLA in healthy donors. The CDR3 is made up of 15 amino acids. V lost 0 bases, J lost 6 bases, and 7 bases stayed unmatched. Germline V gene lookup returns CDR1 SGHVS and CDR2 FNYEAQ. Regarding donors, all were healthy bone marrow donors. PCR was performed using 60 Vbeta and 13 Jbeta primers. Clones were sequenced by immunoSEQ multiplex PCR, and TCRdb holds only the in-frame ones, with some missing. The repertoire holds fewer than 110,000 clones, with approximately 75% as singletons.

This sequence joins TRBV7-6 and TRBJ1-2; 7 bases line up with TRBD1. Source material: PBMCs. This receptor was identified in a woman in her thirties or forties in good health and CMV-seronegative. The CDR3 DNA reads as TGTGCCAGCAGCTTAGCGCAGGGGGGTTCTAATGGCTACACCTTC. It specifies CASSLAQGGSNGYTF.